This T cell receptor beta chain emerged from a study of T-cell memory formation after mild COVID-19. Study-wide background: TCR clusters showed largely donor specificity.

Barcoded TCR alpha and TCR beta cDNA libraries with UMIs came from 5'RACE using constant-segment primers. TCRdb called the 5' RACE reads again in MiXCR, with one record for every CDR3 protein. The sample shows under 450,000 distinct CDR3 sequences, about 15% of them seen only once. Worth noting for this clonotype: No antigen is known for it.

Trimming cost V 4 bases and J 10 bases; bases outside gene matches: 5. The V gene's germline CDR1 is MNHEY and CDR2 SVGEGT. The CDR3 totals 12 residues. Study conclusions and caveats: Contracting clones localized mainly to CM and EM when CD4+ and mainly to EMRA when CD8+. The SARS-CoV-2 specificity of second-wave clones reaching peak at day 37 remained unverified.

The TCR comes from a man younger than 35 who had mild COVID-19 (a few samples of this study predate the infection). Cell type and time point are not known. The sequencing input was PBMCs or a T cell subset sorted from them (not recorded which). This sequence joins TRBV6-2 or TRBV6-3 and TRBJ2-5; 8 nucleotides match TRBD2. CDR3: CASSSTSGNQYF. Written as DNA, the CDR3 is TGTGCCAGCAGTTCTACTAGCGGAAACCAGTACTTC.